The 19 T cell receptor beta chains in this list originate from one sample, sequenced in a study of monozygotic twins with inflammatory bowel disease. TCRdb reanalyzed the 5' RACE reads, giving one entry per CDR3 protein sequence and no DNA. This sample lists 140,000 to 150,000 distinct CDR3 sequences; its ten largest clones have 0.95% to 1.5%. Input material: blood. These receptors originate from a human donor with ulcerative colitis or Crohn's disease, or a healthy co-twin of an affected twin (not recorded which).

The rearrangement uses TRBV18 and TRBJ2-7; lacking DNA, the TRBD2 call made by TCRdb goes unchecked. Germline V CDR1 and CDR2: KGHSH, LQKENI. CDR3 length: 16 residues. The CDR3: CASSPPPSREGHEQYF. Variable domain in full (rest from reference TRBV18 and TRBJ2-7): NAGVMQNPRHLVRRRGQEARLRCSPMKGHSHVYWYRQLPEEGLKFMVYLQKENIIDESGMPKERFSAEFPKEGPSILRIQQVVRGDSAAYFCASSPPPSREGHEQYFGPGTRLTVT.

The CDR3 loop reads CASSPRGGIYEQYF. The chain has TRBV3-1 and TRBJ2-7; the D call from TCRdb, TRBD2, cannot be confirmed without DNA. CDR1 and CDR2 (germline): LGHDT, YNNKEL (reference sequence). The CDR3 runs to 14 residues.

The J gene is TRBJ2-3, the V gene TRBV7-9; the TRBD1 assignment by TCRdb is unverifiable without DNA. CDR1 is SEHNR and CDR2 is FQNEAQ in the germline V gene (reference sequence). CDR3 length equals 15 residues. CDR3 sequence reads: CASSMDRGGTDTQYF. The entire variable domain, with the rest obtained from reference TRBV7-9 and TRBJ2-3, is as follows: DTGVSQNPRHKITKRGQNVTFRCDPISEHNRLYWYRQTLGQGPEFLTYFQNEAQLEKSRLLSDRFSAERPKGSFSTLEIQRTEQGDSAMYLCASSMDRGGTDTQYFGPGTRLTVL.

The chain recombines TRBV20-1 with TRBJ1-4. The germline CDR1 and CDR2 sequences are DFQATT and SNEGSKA (reference sequence). This CDR3 is built from 11 residues. This CDR3 reads CSARRSQQLFF.

This chain uses TRBV15 with TRBJ1-5. The CDR3 is 16 amino acids. Per germline, CDR1 LNHNV and CDR2 YYDKDF (reference sequence). CDR3 sequence: CATSRDTVLLGQPQHF.

This chain uses TRBV27 with TRBJ2-7. This CDR3 comprises 13 residues. Germline V gives CDR1 MNHEY, CDR2 SMNVEV (reference sequence). The CDR3 loop is CASSFTTEDEQYF.

The V call is TRBV11-3, the J call TRBJ2-1; TCRdb calls TRBD2, which cannot be checked without DNA. This CDR3 is 14 amino acids long. Germline V gene sequence: CDR1 SGHNT, CDR2 YENEEA. Here the CDR3 reads CASSPRENYNEQFF.

The V call is TRBV28, the J call TRBJ1-5; without DNA, the TCRdb call of TRBD1 cannot be checked. CDR1 and CDR2 (germline): MDHEN, SYDVKM. This CDR3 has 15 amino acids. The CDR3 reads CASSLGQGAVQPQHF.

The V call is TRBV5-1, the J call TRBJ1-1; TCRdb designates TRBD1, a call that cannot be tested without DNA. This CDR3 comprises 13 residues. In germline, CDR1 is SGHRS, CDR2 YFSETQ. The CDR3 is CASRDRQRTEAFF.

The chain links TRBV5-1 to TRBJ1-2; TCRdb names TRBD1, which stays unverified in the absence of DNA. Germline V gene sequence: CDR1 SGHRS, CDR2 YFSETQ. The CDR3 covers 14 residues. The CDR3 loop reads CASSFGTANYGYTF.

The chain couples TRBV7-3 to TRBJ2-1; no DNA is available, so the TRBD2 call from TCRdb remains unchecked. CDR1 and CDR2 from the germline V gene are SGHTA and FQGTGA. The CDR3 covers 15 residues. CDR3 loop: CASSLNPGLDNEQFF.

The CDR3 loop reads CATSDLTTGGGTGELFF. The chain has TRBV24-1 and TRBJ2-2; the D call of TRBD2 rests on TCRdb alone, since no DNA is present to check it. Germline V gives CDR1 KGHDR, CDR2 SFDVKD. CDR3 length equals 17 residues.

The chain links TRBV10-3 to TRBJ2-1. This CDR3 has 11 amino acids. Per germline, CDR1 ENHRY and CDR2 SYGVKD. CDR3 protein: CAISPLNEQFF.

The rearrangement joins TRBV27 to TRBJ1-5; TCRdb returns TRBD1, unconfirmable since there is no DNA. Per the germline V gene, CDR1 is MNHEY and CDR2 is SMNVEV (reference sequence). This CDR3 region has 16 residues. CDR3 loop: CASSLLARGRNQPQHF.

CDR3 loop: CASSLEGQRNIQYF. V gene TRBV5-1 combines with J gene TRBJ2-4; TCRdb reports TRBD1, a call that lacks DNA to check it against. The CDR3 length is 14 residues. Per the germline V gene, CDR1 is SGHRS and CDR2 is YFSETQ.

The chain couples TRBV6-6 to TRBJ2-5. CDR1 MNHNY and CDR2 SVGAGI come from the germline V gene (reference sequence). The CDR3 runs to 12 residues. The CDR3: CASSQFQETQYF.

The V and J genes are TRBV7-3 and TRBJ2-5. Looked up from germline, CDR1 is SGHTA and CDR2 is FQGTGA. The CDR3 spans 14 residues. CDR3 sequence: CASSLLGERETQYF. Supplemented by reference TRBV7-3 and TRBJ2-5, the full variable domain reads GAGVSQTPSNKVTEKGKYVELRCDPISGHTALYWYRQSLGQGPEFLIYFQGTGAADDSGLPNDRFFAVRPEGSVSTLKIQRTERGDSAVYLCASSLLGERETQYFGPGTRLLVL.

The chain couples TRBV6-2 or TRBV6-3 to TRBJ2-1; TCRdb designates TRBD2, a call that cannot be tested without DNA. From germline, CDR1 is MNHEY and CDR2 SVGEGT. The CDR3 is 11 residues long. The CDR3 reads CASKRVNEQFF.

This sequence joins TRBV5-1 and TRBJ1-6. From germline, CDR1 is SGHRS and CDR2 YFSETQ. This CDR3 contains 15 residues. The CDR3 here is CASSREVVGDSPLHF.